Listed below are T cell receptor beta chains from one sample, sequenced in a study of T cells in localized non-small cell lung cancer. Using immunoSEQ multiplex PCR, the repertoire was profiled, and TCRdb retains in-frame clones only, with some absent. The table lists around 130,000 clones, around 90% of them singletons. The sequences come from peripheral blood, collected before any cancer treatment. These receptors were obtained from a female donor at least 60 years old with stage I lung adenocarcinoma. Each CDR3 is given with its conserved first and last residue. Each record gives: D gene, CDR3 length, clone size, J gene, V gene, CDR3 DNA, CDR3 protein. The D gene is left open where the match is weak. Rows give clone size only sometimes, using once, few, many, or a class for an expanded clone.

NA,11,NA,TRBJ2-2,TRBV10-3,TGTGCCATCAGTGACCAAGGGGAGCTGTTTTTT,CAISDQGELFF
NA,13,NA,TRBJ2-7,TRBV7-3,TGTGCCAGCAGCTTAACCCCGGCTGGCGTACAGTACTTC,CASSLTPAGVQYF
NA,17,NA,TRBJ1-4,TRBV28,TGTGCCAGCAGTTTACTGCAGGGGAAGAGGGCTAATGAAAAACTGTTTTTT,CASSLLQGKRANEKLFF
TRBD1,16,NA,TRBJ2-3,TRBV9,TGTGCCAGCAGCGCGGGGACAGGATTTAGCACAGATACGCAGTATTTT,CASSAGTGFSTDTQYF
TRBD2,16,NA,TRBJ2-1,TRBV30,TGTGCCCTAGCGACAGGACCAGCGGGAGGTCACAATGAGCAGTTCTTC,CALATGPAGGHNEQFF
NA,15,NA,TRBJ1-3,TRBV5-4,TGTGCCAGCAGCACAGGCGACGGATCTGGAAACACCATATATTTT,CASSTGDGSGNTIYF
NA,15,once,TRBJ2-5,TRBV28,TGTGCCAGCAGTCCCCCCAGGGATCGGCCAGAGACCCAGTACTTC,CASSPPRDRPETQYF
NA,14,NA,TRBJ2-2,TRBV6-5,TGTGCCAGCAGTGTACTCCGAAACACCGGGGAGCTGTTTTTT,CASSVLRNTGELFF
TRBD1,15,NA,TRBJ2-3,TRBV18,TGTGCCAGCTCACCGGGGGACAGGGTGGTTGCGGCGCAGTATTTT,CASSPGDRVVAAQYF
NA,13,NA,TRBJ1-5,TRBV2,TGTGCCACCAAAAGGGGGGGGCGGGAGCCCCAGCATTTT,CATKRGGREPQHF
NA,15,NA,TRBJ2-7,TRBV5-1,TGCGCCAGCAGCTTGCGTTGGGGGGGCCGGTCCGAGCAGTACTTC,CASSLRWGGRSEQYF
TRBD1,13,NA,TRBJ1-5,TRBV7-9,TGTGCCAGCAGCTTGCAGGGGGATCAGCCCCAGCATTTT,CASSLQGDQPQHF
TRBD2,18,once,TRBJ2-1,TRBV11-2,TGTGCCAGCAGCTTCACCCGGGCGGGACTAGCGGGATTCAATGAGCAGTTCTTC,CASSFTRAGLAGFNEQFF
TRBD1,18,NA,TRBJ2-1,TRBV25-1,TGTGCCAGCAGTGAATACCGGACCGGGACAGGGGGTTACAATGAGCAGTTCTTC,CASSEYRTGTGGYNEQFF
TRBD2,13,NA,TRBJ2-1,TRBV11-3,TGTGCCAGCAGCTTAGCGGGAGGGACGGAGCAGTTCTTC,CASSLAGGTEQFF
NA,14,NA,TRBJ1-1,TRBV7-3,TGTGCCAGCAGCTTAGGACAGCTGAACACTGAAGCTTTCTTT,CASSLGQLNTEAFF
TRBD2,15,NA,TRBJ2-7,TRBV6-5,TGTGCCAGCAGTCAGCGACTAGCACTCGTCGGGGAGCAGTACTTC,CASSQRLALVGEQYF
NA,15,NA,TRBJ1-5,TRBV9,TGTGCCAGCAGCGCCGCCCCCGGGTTGAATCAGCCCCAGCATTTT,CASSAAPGLNQPQHF
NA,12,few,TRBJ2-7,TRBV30,TGTGCCTGGAGTAAAAGGACCTACGAGCAGTACTTC,CAWSKRTYEQYF
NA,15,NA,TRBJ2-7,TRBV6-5,TGTGCCAGCAGTTACTCGAGAAGGGGTGCCTACGAGCAGTACTTC,CASSYSRRGAYEQYF
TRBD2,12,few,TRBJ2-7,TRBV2,TGTGCCACCAGACTAGCGATCTACGAGCAGTACTTC,CATRLAIYEQYF
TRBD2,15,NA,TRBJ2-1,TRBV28,TGTGCCAGCAGTCCAGCGGGAGGTTCCTACAATGAGCAGTTCTTC,CASSPAGGSYNEQFF
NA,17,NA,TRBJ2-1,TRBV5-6,TGTGCCAGCAGCTTGAACAACGGCGGTAGCTCCTACAATGAGCAGTTCTTC,CASSLNNGGSSYNEQFF
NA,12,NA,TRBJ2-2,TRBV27,TGTGCCAGCAGTTCTAATACCGGGGAGCTGTTTTTT,CASSSNTGELFF
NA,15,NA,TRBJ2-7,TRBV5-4,TGTGCCAGCAGCTTGGCCATCGGTTCCTCCTACGAGCAGTACTTC,CASSLAIGSSYEQYF
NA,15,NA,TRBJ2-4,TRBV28,TGTGCCAGCAGTCACGGACTCGGTGTCAAAAACATTCAGTACTTC,CASSHGLGVKNIQYF
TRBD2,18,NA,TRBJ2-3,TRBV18,TGTGCCAGCTCACCAAATCCGTTAGCGGGAGGCTCCACAGATACGCAGTATTTT,CASSPNPLAGGSTDTQYF
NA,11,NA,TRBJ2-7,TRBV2,TGTGCCAGCACTGCAGCCTACGAGCAGTACTTC,CASTAAYEQYF
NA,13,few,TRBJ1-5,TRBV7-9,TGTGCCAGCAGCGTCAGGGATAATCAGCCCCAGCATTTT,CASSVRDNQPQHF
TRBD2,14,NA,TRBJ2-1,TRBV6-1,TGTGCCGCGAAGACTAGCGGGTTAATAAATGAGCAGTTCTTC,CAAKTSGLINEQFF
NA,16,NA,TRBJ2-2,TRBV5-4,TGTGCCAGCAGCTTATTACTCATTAATAACACCGGGGAGCTGTTTTTT,CASSLLLINNTGELFF
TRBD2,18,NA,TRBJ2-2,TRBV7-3,TGTGCCAGCAGCCCGGGACTAGCGGGAGCCGAGCCAACCGGGGAGCTGTTTTTT,CASSPGLAGAEPTGELFF
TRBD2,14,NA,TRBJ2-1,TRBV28,TGTGCCAGCAGTTTCCCGACTAGCGCCGGGGAGCAGTTCTTC,CASSFPTSAGEQFF
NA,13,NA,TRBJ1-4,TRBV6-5,TGTGCCAATCGGAACAACGGAGTCGGAAAACTGTTTTTT,CANRNNGVGKLFF
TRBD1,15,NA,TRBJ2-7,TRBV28,TGTGCCAGCAGCCTAGTCGGGACAGGGTCCTACGAGCAGTACTTC,CASSLVGTGSYEQYF
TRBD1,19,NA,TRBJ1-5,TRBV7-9,TGTGCCAGCAGCTTATGGGGTTTAAGGGACAGGGAGGGGAATCAGCCCCAGCATTTT,CASSLWGLRDREGNQPQHF
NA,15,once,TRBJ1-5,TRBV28,TGTGCCAGCAGTTTTAGAGACAGGCCTGGGCAGCCCCAGCATTTT,CASSFRDRPGQPQHF